The 3 T cell receptor beta chains below were found in one sample sequenced in a study of T cell changes during pregnancy in multiple sclerosis. Assay used: immunoSEQ multiplex PCR; TCRdb lists only in-frame clones, some missing. The sample yields some 27,000 clones, approximately 91% seen once. The input for sequencing was CD8+ T cells from peripheral blood mononuclear cells, taken before pregnancy. These TCRs come from a female donor with multiple sclerosis, enrolled in a pregnancy study.

The chain recombines TRBV4-1 with TRBJ2-1; no definite D call. Germline CDR1 and CDR2: MGHRA and YSYEKL. The CDR3 spans 16 residues. The germline V and J ends were trimmed by 1 base and 2 bases, with 12 bases remaining between them. CDR3 sequence reads: CASSQVIGLTYNEQFF. CDR3 nucleotide sequence: TGCGCCAGCAGCCAAGTGATCGGGTTAACCTACAATGAGCAGTTCTTC.

This sequence joins TRBV9 and TRBJ1-2; D call uncertain. This CDR3 is 13 amino acids long. V lost 3 bases to trimming and J lost 8 bases, with 14 bases between them. Per the germline V gene, CDR1 is SGDLS and CDR2 is YYNGEE. The CDR3 loop reads CASSGHPHSGYTF. The CDR3 DNA reads TGTGCCAGCAGCGGCCACCCCCACAGCGGCTACACCTTC.

This chain uses TRBV5-4 with TRBJ2-5; tentatively, D is TRBD1 (5 bases). The germline V and J ends were trimmed by 4 bases and 1 base, with 8 bases remaining between them. The V gene's germline CDR1 is SGHNT and CDR2 YYREEE (reference sequence). The CDR3 is made up of 13 amino acids. CDR3 residues: CASSVDTQETQYF. CDR3 sequence (DNA): TGTGCCAGCAGCGTGGACACCCAAGAGACCCAGTACTTC. Complete variable domain (other parts from reference TRBV5-4 and TRBJ2-5): ETGVTQSPTHLIKTRGQQVTLRCSSQSGHNTVSWYQQALGQGPQFIFQYYREEENGRGNFPPRFSGLQFPNYSSELNVNALELDDSALYLCASSVDTQETQYFGPGTRLLVL.